This T cell receptor beta chain derives from a study of vaccination and CD4 T cells after COVID-19. Cultured CD4+ T-cell DNA underwent Oncomine TCR Beta short-read sequencing. TCRdb redid the calling of the PCR reads with MiXCR, one entry per CDR3 protein. The sample consists of some 16,000 distinct CDR3 sequences, around 30% of them appearing once. This clonotype came up a few times. What it binds is unknown. V was clipped by 4 bases and J by 6 bases, with 12 bases between them. The CDR3 runs 13 residues. Germline-derived CDR1 and CDR2 are ENHRY and SYGVKD. The treatment: roughly 10-day PBMC culture with coronavirus spike peptide pools or control peptides (ViraFEST assay).

This TCR was sampled from a human donor with COVID-19. V and J are TRBV10-3 and TRBJ1-2; weak D call: TRBD1 (6 bases). The sequenced material came from cultured CD4+ T cells from blood. This chain's CDR3 is CAISGRGGDGYTF. The DNA of the CDR3 is TGTGCCATCAGTGGCAGGGGTGGGGATGGCTACACCTTC.